The present T cell receptor beta chain was sequenced within a study of beta chain features in type 1 diabetes. The CDR3 consists of 15 residues. Germline V gives CDR1 MDHEN, CDR2 SYDVKM. Trimming took 6 bases from V and 3 from J, leaving 18 bases between them. Every bit of the isolated RNA underwent reverse transcription, so sequencing read expressed TCRB transcripts. Profiling relied on immunoSEQ multiplex PCR, and the TCRdb table lists in-frame clones only, not all of them. The sample consists of about 360,000 clones, roughly 12% of them appearing once. This receptor was taken from a man younger than 35 in good health. The sequencing input was naive CD4+ T cells from blood. The V call is TRBV28, the J call TRBJ2-7; no firm D call. CDR3 loop: CASSPIGFFGYEQYF. Here the CDR3 DNA reads TGTGCCAGCAGCCCAATCGGGTTCTTTGGCTACGAGCAGTACTTC.